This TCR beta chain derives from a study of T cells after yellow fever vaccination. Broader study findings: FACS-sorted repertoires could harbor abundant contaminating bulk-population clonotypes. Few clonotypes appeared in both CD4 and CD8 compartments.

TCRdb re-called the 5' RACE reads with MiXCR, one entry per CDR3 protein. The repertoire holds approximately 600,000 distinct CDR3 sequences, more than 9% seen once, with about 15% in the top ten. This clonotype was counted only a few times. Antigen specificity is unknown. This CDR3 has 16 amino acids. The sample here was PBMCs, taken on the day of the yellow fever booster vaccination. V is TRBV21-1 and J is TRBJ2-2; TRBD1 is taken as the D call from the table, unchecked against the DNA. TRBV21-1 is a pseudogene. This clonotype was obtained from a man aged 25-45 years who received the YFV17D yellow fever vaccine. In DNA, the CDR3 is TGTGCCAGCAGTGAACCCCCGGGAGAGGTCCCCGGGGAGCTGTTTTTT. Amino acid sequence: CASSEPPGEVPGELFF.